This T cell receptor beta chain is drawn from a study of blood T cell repertoires in COVID-19. For the study at large: T cells, B-cell-depleted T cells, or PBMCs supplied cDNA or gDNA.

The CDR3 is 14 amino acids. The V and J ends lost 1 base and 4 bases, in that order; junction bases with no gene match: 1. The germline CDR1 and CDR2 sequences are SGHRS and YFSETQ. Original processing notes: Estimation of nucleated cell counts was performed using reference gene primer amplification. Some clones are missing from TCRdb's copy, which holds only in-frame ones; the method was immunoSEQ multiplex PCR. V, J and clone size are those of that table, while D and trimming were read from the DNA. The sample lists 150,000 to 200,000 clones, about 85% occurring once. To note about this clone: Within the sample, other DNA sequences also encode this same CDR3.

The V gene is TRBV5-1, the J gene TRBJ2-2, with TRBD2 identical over 7 bases. Sequences were obtained from peripheral blood. The clonotype originates from a man in his forties with acute or convalescent COVID-19. The CDR3 DNA reads as TGCGCCAGCAGCTTGTCGGGGGGCACCGGGGAGCTGTTTTTT. Amino acids: CASSLSGGTGELFF.